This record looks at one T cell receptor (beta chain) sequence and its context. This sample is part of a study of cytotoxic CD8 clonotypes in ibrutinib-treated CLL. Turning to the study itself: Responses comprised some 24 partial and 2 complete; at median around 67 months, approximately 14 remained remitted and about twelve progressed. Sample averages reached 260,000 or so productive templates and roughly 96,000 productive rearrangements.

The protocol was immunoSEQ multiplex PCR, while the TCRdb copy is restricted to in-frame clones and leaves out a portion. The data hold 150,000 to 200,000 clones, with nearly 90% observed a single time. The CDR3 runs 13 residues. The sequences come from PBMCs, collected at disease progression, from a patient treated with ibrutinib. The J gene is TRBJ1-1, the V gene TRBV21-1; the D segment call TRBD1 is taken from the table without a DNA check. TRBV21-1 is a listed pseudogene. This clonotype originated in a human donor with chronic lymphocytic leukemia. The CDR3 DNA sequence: TGTGCCAGCAGCAAAAGGGGCGGCACTGAAGCTTTCTTT. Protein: CASSKRGGTEAFF.